The text below deals with one TCR beta chain. Its antigen is currently unknown. The source of the sample is a study of T cell responses to AZD1222 COVID-19 vaccine. Study outcomes and limitations: Researchers took repertoire samples only after the peak T cell response had come. Regions 160-218 and 743-854 held dominance among vaccine-associated CD4 TCRs, which spanned spike. The donor cohort was predominantly white British with a female majority, and clonal diversity may have been underestimated.

Pooling was applied to second doses at about 4 or about 12 weeks. This CDR3 has 15 residues. V lost 3 bases to trimming and J lost 8 bases, with 19 bases between them. CDR1 is SNHLY and CDR2 is FYNNEI in the germline V gene. Method: immunoSEQ multiplex PCR; TCRdb's copy keeps in-frame clones and lacks some. The sample lists approximately 67,000 clones, 89% occurring once. Sequencing was performed on peripheral blood, taken 28 days after the second AZD1222 dose. The source of this sequence is an adult who received the AZD1222 COVID-19 vaccine. V is TRBV2 and J is TRBJ1-2, with D maybe TRBD1 (6 bases). The CDR3 reads CASSEVAGEIGGYTF. CDR3 nucleotide sequence: TGTGCCAGCAGTGAGGTTGCAGGGGAGATTGGCGGCTACACCTTC.